This T cell receptor beta chain was recorded in a study of naive and memory T cell subsets. This CDR3 has 13 amino acids. V lost 8 bases, J lost 8 bases, and 18 bases lay in between. CDR1 and CDR2 from the germline V gene are SGHAT and FQNNGV. The beta constant-region primer was an equimolar mix of two oligonucleotides covering TRBC1 and TRBC2. TCRdb re-called the UMI-ligation and nested PCR reads through MiXCR, storing one row per CDR3 protein. The repertoire has about 85,000 distinct CDR3 sequences, 13% of them found once; the top ten carry over 0.75%. This clonotype was sampled from a human donor in good health. The specimen was central memory CD4+ T cells from blood. The chain recombines TRBV11-2 with TRBJ1-2, with TRBD1 as a possible D gene (6 bases). The CDR3 DNA follows: TGTGCCAGCGGCGAAACAGGGAGTAGGGGCTACACCTTC. The encoded protein is CASGETGSRGYTF.